These 31 T cell receptor beta chains originate from one sample sequenced in a study of T cells in narcolepsy. Libraries were prepared by immunoSEQ multiplex PCR; TCRdb keeps only in-frame clonotypes and omits some of them. The sample has 34,000 or so clones, under 85% seen once. Sequencing input: memory (CD45RA-) CD4+ T cells from blood. These receptor sequences come from a human donor in good health.

The chain recombines TRBV5-6 with TRBJ2-1; no definite D call. V was cut by 2 bases and J by 9 bases, with 6 bases left in between. Germline V gene lookup returns CDR1 SGHDT and CDR2 YYEEEE. The CDR3 totals 11 residues. The CDR3 reads CASSFGFEQFF. CDR3 in DNA: TGTGCCAGCAGCTTTGGGTTTGAGCAGTTCTTC.

This clone was picked up one time. The chain uses TRBV6-5 and TRBJ2-5; 10 bases are a match to TRBD2. The DNA end is a closer match to TRBJ2-7, so the J assignment may be wrong. Germline V gene sequence: CDR1 MNHEY, CDR2 SVGAGI. CDR3 length: 14 amino acids. DNA for the CDR3: TGTGCCAGCAGTCGTAGCGGGAGGAACTACGAGCAGTACTTC. The encoded protein is CASSRSGRNYEQYF.

A single count supports this clone. The gene calls are TRBV2 and TRBJ2-7; 11 positions match TRBD2. Germline loops: CDR1 SNHLY, CDR2 FYNNEI. The CDR3 is 15 amino acids. V lost 6 bases to trimming and J lost 1 base; unmatched junction nucleotides: 5. The CDR3 DNA reads as TGTGCCAGCAGGCCCGGGACTAGCGGTTCCTACGAGCAGTACTTC. Translating it yields CASRPGTSGSYEQYF.

The CDR3 sequence is CASSFGTSSTGELFF. DNA of the CDR3: TGTGCCAGCAGTTTCGGGACTAGCAGCACCGGGGAGCTGTTTTTT. This sequence joins TRBV27 and TRBJ2-2; 9 nucleotides align to TRBD2. This CDR3 has 15 residues. The germline V gene has CDR1 MNHEY and CDR2 SMNVEV (reference sequence). V lost 3 bases to trimming and J lost 4 bases; unmatched junction nucleotides: 3.

This clone was found a few times. The chain joins TRBV5-1 to TRBJ2-5; TRBD1 aligns across 9 bases. Looked up from germline, CDR1 is SGHRS and CDR2 is YFSETQ. This CDR3 contains 12 residues. V was clipped by 7 bases and J by 8 bases; unmatched bases: 6. The CDR3 is CASGEDRGTQYF. In DNA form, the CDR3 reads TGCGCCAGCGGCGAGGACAGGGGAACCCAGTACTTC.

This rearrangement joins TRBV14 to TRBJ1-2; D is perhaps TRBD1 (5 bases). CDR3 length: 13 amino acids. CDR1 and CDR2 (germline): SGHDN, FVKESK. V was clipped by 0 bases and J by 7 bases, with 9 bases between them. The DNA of the CDR3 is TGTGCCAGCAGCCAAGAACAGGTCGGTGGCTACACCTTC. Translating gives CASSQEQVGGYTF.

V usage is TRBV5-6 and J usage is TRBJ2-1; a weak D match, TRBD2 (6 bases). Germline lookup yields CDR1 SGHDT and CDR2 YYEEEE. Between the trimmed V and J ends, which lost 3 bases and 6 bases, there was a span of 19 bases. This CDR3 comprises 16 residues. The CDR3 spells CASSWTSGRRSNEQFF. CDR3 DNA: TGTGCCAGCAGCTGGACCTCCGGGAGAAGGAGCAATGAGCAGTTCTTC. The full variable domain, completed using reference TRBV5-6 and TRBJ2-1, is DAGVTQSPTHLIKTRGQQVTLRCSPKSGHDTVSWYQQALGQGPQFIFQYYEEEERQRGNFPDRFSGHQFPNYSSELNVNALLLGDSALYLCASSWTSGRRSNEQFFGPGTRLTVL.

The chain is built from TRBV15 and TRBJ1-3; D gene unclear. Looked up from germline, CDR1 is LNHNV and CDR2 is YYDKDF (reference sequence). Trimming cost V 3 bases and J 4 bases, with 16 bases left between them. The CDR3 is 16 residues long. The CDR3 region is CATSRGILTFGNTIYF. Here the CDR3 DNA reads TGTGCCACCAGCAGGGGAATACTAACTTTCGGAAACACCATATATTTT.

The rearrangement uses TRBV20-1 and TRBJ2-5; D uncertain. The CDR3 covers 10 residues. V dropped 2 bases and J dropped 3 bases, with 1 base sitting between them. Germline loops: CDR1 DFQATT, CDR2 SNEGSKA (reference sequence). The CDR3 protein is CSARKETQYF. CDR3 sequence (DNA): TGCAGTGCTAGAAAAGAGACCCAGTACTTC.

The chain has TRBV9 and TRBJ2-1; 9 positions match TRBD2. Unmatched junction bases numbered 14, after V lost 4 bases and J lost 6 bases. This CDR3 is 17 amino acids long. Germline V gives CDR1 SGDLS, CDR2 YYNGEE. Here the CDR3 reads CASSPRYAGGPVNEQFF. The CDR3 region has the DNA TGTGCCAGCAGCCCGCGTTATGCGGGAGGGCCGGTCAATGAGCAGTTCTTC.

The V call is TRBV7-6, the J call TRBJ1-1, with D perhaps TRBD1 (5 bases). CDR1 and CDR2 (germline): SGHVS, FNYEAQ. Between the trimmed V and J ends, which lost 1 base and 2 bases, there was a span of 8 bases. The CDR3 spans 14 residues. The CDR3 coding sequence is TGTGCCAGCAGCTTAGGACAGTACAACACTGAAGCTTTCTTT. Amino acids: CASSLGQYNTEAFF.

The V and J genes are TRBV27 and TRBJ2-7; no firm D call. With 6 bases removed from V and 4 bases from J, the gap between germline ends came to 16 bases. The V gene's germline CDR1 is MNHEY and CDR2 SMNVEV (reference sequence). The CDR3 runs to 14 residues. CDR3 bases: TGTGCCAGCAGAACGTCGGCTGTGGGGTACGAGCAGTACTTC. This gives the protein CASRTSAVGYEQYF.

The chain joins TRBV7-2 to TRBJ2-1; D may be TRBD1 or TRBD2 (6 bases each). Deletions cut 6 bases from V and 2 bases from J, with 14 bases between. The CDR3 extends over 15 amino acids. Germline CDR1 SGHTA, CDR2 FQGNSA. CDR3 residues: CASRKGGNPYNEQFF. The DNA for the CDR3 is TGTGCCAGCAGGAAAGGGGGGAACCCCTACAATGAGCAGTTCTTC.

V gene TRBV14 combines with J gene TRBJ1-2; no definite D call. This CDR3 is built from 16 residues. The V end lost 0 bases, the J end lost 7 bases, and 18 bases lay between the germline ends. The V gene's germline CDR1 is SGHDN and CDR2 FVKESK. In DNA, the CDR3 is TGTGCCAGCAGCCAAGATCGGCCAGGTTTAACGCGTGGCTACACCTTC. It yields the protein CASSQDRPGLTRGYTF. The variable domain in full, with the rest retrieved from reference TRBV14 and TRBJ1-2, is EAGVTQFPSHSVIEKGQTVTLRCDPISGHDNLYWYRRVMGKEIKFLLHFVKESKQDESGMPNNRFLAERTGGTYSTLKVQPAELEDSGVYFCASSQDRPGLTRGYTFGSGTRLTVV.

V is TRBV5-6 and J is TRBJ1-6; a weak D match, TRBD1 (6 bases). In germline, CDR1 is SGHDT, CDR2 YYEEEE. This CDR3 region has 14 residues. The V and J ends lost 4 bases and 7 bases respectively, with 12 bases between them. For the CDR3, the DNA is TGTGCCAGCAGCCGCACAGGGCTCAATTCACCCCTCCACTTT. Its protein is CASSRTGLNSPLHF.

This clone was observed a few times. The chain uses TRBV2 and TRBJ1-4, with a possible D match to TRBD1 (5 bases). In germline, CDR1 is SNHLY, CDR2 FYNNEI. Trimming cost V 7 bases and J 2 bases, with 14 bases left between them. The CDR3 totals 15 residues. CDR3 sequence: CASKGRAGTNEKLFF. The DNA for the CDR3 is TGTGCCAGCAAGGGGCGGGCAGGGACTAATGAAAAACTGTTTTTT.

The chain links TRBV28 to TRBJ1-1; 8 nucleotides agree with TRBD1. Germline-derived CDR1 and CDR2 are MDHEN and SYDVKM. The CDR3 is 15 amino acids. Trimming cost V 5 bases and J 2 bases; bases outside gene matches: 7. CDR3 sequence: CASSRTGTFNTEAFF. DNA of the CDR3: TGTGCCAGCAGTAGGACAGGGACGTTTAACACTGAAGCTTTCTTT. Together with reference TRBV28 and TRBJ1-1, the CDR3 gives the full variable domain: DVKVTQSSRYLVKRTGEKVFLECVQDMDHENMFWYRQDPGLGLRLIYFSYDVKMKEKGDIPEGYSVSREKKERFSLILESASTNQTSMYLCASSRTGTFNTEAFFGQGTRLTVV.

The chain joins TRBV4-1 to TRBJ2-5; D possibly matches TRBD1 or TRBD2 (5 bases each). V lost 4 bases and J 0 bases, leaving 12 bases between the germline ends. CDR3 length: 15 amino acids. CDR1 MGHRA and CDR2 YSYEKL come from the germline V gene. The CDR3 DNA reads TGCGCCAGCAGCCCCTGGCAGGGACACCAAGAGACCCAGTACTTC. It yields the protein CASSPWQGHQETQYF.

The V gene is TRBV29-1, the J gene TRBJ1-1; unclear D gene. Germline CDR1 reads SQVTM; CDR2 reads ANQGSEA. This CDR3 is built from 10 residues. The V and J ends lost 4 bases and 1 base respectively, with 1 base between them. CDR3 in amino acids: CSVGNTEAFF. The DNA of the CDR3 is TGCAGCGTTGGGAACACTGAAGCTTTCTTT.

The CDR3 is CASSIYSGDTEAFF. The CDR3 nucleotides are TGTGCCAGTAGTATTTATTCGGGAGACACTGAAGCTTTCTTT. This chain joins TRBV19 and TRBJ1-1; D is unresolved. The CDR3 spans 14 residues. The germline V gene has CDR1 LNHDA and CDR2 SQIVND (reference sequence). Trimming shortened V by 3 bases and J by 3 bases, and 11 bases separated the two germline ends.

The rearrangement links TRBV6-1 to TRBJ2-1; TRBD2 matches 8 bases. CDR1 is MNHNS and CDR2 is SASEGT in the germline V gene. This CDR3 has 17 residues. V dropped 2 bases and J dropped 1; count of bases not matched to a gene: 7. CDR3 DNA: TGTGCCAGCAGTGAACTCCGACTAGCGTTGTCCTACAATGAGCAGTTCTTC. Amino acids: CASSELRLALSYNEQFF.

This chain joins TRBV12-5 and TRBJ1-1; TRBD1 matches at 7 bases. The CDR3 has 14 amino acids. Losses at the gene ends were 5 bases for V and 8 bases for J; bases not matched to a gene: 11. Germline assignment: CDR1 LGHNT and CDR2 FRNRAP. The CDR3 DNA reads as TGTGCTAGTGGTACCTGGGCAGGGGGTATAGAAGCTTTCTTT. Amino acids: CASGTWAGGIEAFF.

Only a few counts were recorded for this clone. The chain couples TRBV5-8 to TRBJ2-7; 8 bases map to TRBD1. V was clipped by 0 bases and J by 3 bases; unmatched bases: 5. Germline CDR1 reads SGHTS; CDR2 reads YDEGEE. The CDR3 totals 15 residues. CDR3 region: CASSLGQGLVYEQYF. The CDR3 DNA reads TGTGCCAGCAGCTTGGGACAGGGGCTCGTCTACGAGCAGTACTTC.

V is TRBV11-2 and J is TRBJ2-2; possible D gene TRBD2, 5 bases. CDR1 is SGHAT and CDR2 is FQNNGV in the germline V gene. The CDR3 has 15 amino acids. V shed 1 base and J shed 3 bases, with 9 bases lying between them. Here the CDR3 reads CASSLVRTHTGELFF. The CDR3 nucleotides are TGTGCCAGCAGCTTAGTTAGGACTCACACCGGGGAGCTGTTTTTT.

This clone was seen only a few times. The genes are TRBV5-1 and TRBJ1-1, with 7 bases that match TRBD1. The germline CDR1 and CDR2 sequences are SGHRS and YFSETQ. With V trimmed by 4 bases and J by 5 bases, 14 bases remained unmatched. This CDR3 is 16 amino acids long. The CDR3 sequence is CASSLEGARRETEAFF. CDR3 in DNA: TGCGCCAGCAGCCTAGAGGGGGCCCGCCGGGAGACTGAAGCTTTCTTT.

The gene calls are TRBV10-1 and TRBJ1-1; TRBD1 agrees at 9 bases. This CDR3 contains 15 residues. Looked up from germline, CDR1 is WNHNN and CDR2 is SYGVQD (reference sequence). The trim removed 2 bases at V and 5 bases at J, leaving 6 bases unmatched. CDR3 sequence (DNA): TGCGCCAGCAGTGAGGACAGGGGGTTAGGGACTGAAGCTTTCTTT. Translated: CASSEDRGLGTEAFF.

The chain is built from TRBV11-1 and TRBJ1-1; D is unresolved. V gave up 5 bases and J gave up 3 bases, with 10 bases separating them. The CDR3 consists of 13 residues. CDR1 is SGHAT and CDR2 is FQDESV in the germline V gene (reference sequence). The CDR3 spells CASSPTADTEAFF. The CDR3 DNA sequence: TGTGCCAGCAGCCCGACCGCGGACACTGAAGCTTTCTTT.

The chain combines TRBV5-1 with TRBJ2-7; 8 bases match TRBD2. This CDR3 contains 15 residues. The germline V gene encodes CDR1 SGHRS and CDR2 YFSETQ. Trimming removed 2 bases from V and 4 bases from J; junction bases left unmatched: 8. This chain's CDR3 is CASSFGAGGGYEQYF. The DNA of the CDR3 is TGCGCCAGCAGCTTCGGTGCGGGAGGCGGTTACGAGCAGTACTTC.

Worth noting for this clone: The same CDR3 arises from other DNA sequences in this sample as well. V gene TRBV30 combines with J gene TRBJ1-2; 10 bases fit TRBD1. Germline lookup yields CDR1 GTSNPN and CDR2 SVGIG (reference sequence). V was clipped by 4 bases and J by 0 bases; unmatched bases: 11. There are 17 residues in the CDR3. The CDR3 region is CAWTTGTGVGTNYGYTF. In DNA form, the CDR3 reads TGTGCCTGGACTACCGGGACAGGGGTCGGGACTAACTATGGCTACACCTTC. The full variable domain, its missing parts supplied by reference TRBV30 and TRBJ1-2, is SQTIHQWPATLVQPVGSPLSLECTVEGTSNPNLYWYRQAAGRGLQLLFYSVGIGQISSEVPQNLSASRPQDRQFILSSKKLLLSDSGFYLCAWTTGTGVGTNYGYTFGSGTRLTVV.

The chain joins TRBV29-1 to TRBJ2-3; 10 bases are shared with TRBD1. Germline CDR1 is SQVTM and CDR2 is ANQGSEA. This CDR3 region has 13 residues. CDR3 protein: CIVGTGELGTQYF. The CDR3, as DNA: TGCATCGTGGGGACAGGGGAGTTAGGTACGCAGTATTTT.

The chain employs TRBV5-4 and TRBJ1-1; tentatively, D is TRBD1 (5 bases). CDR3 size: 17 residues. Germline V lookup: CDR1 SGHNT, CDR2 YYREEE (reference sequence). Trimming pared 2 bases from V and 5 bases from J, leaving 22 bases between. The chain's CDR3 is CASSFSQGLGLVTEAFF. The CDR3 nucleotides read TGTGCCAGCAGCTTTTCGCAGGGTTTGGGGTTGGTGACTGAAGCTTTCTTT.